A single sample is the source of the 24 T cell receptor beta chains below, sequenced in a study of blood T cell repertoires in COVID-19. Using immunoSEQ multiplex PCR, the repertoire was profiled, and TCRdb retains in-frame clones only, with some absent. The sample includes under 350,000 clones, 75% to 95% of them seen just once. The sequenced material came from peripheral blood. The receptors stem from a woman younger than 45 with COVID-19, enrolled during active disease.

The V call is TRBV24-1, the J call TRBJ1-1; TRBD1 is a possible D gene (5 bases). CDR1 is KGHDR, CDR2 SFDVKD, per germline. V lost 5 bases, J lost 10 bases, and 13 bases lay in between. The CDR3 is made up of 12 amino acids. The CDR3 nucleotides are TGTGCCACCAGTGGGAGTCAGGGCACAGCTTTCTTT. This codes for CATSGSQGTAFF.

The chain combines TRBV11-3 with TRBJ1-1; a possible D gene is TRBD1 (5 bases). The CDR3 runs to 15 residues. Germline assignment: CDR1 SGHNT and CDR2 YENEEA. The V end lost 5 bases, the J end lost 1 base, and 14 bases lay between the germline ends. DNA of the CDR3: TGTGCCAGCAGCCCCAGCGGCGGGGGGAACACTGAAGCTTTCTTT. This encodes CASSPSGGGNTEAFF.

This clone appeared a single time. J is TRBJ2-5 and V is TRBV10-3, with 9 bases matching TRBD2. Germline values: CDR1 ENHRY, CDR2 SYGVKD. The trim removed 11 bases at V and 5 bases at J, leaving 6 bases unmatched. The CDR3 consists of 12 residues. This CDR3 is CAAAGGVETQYF. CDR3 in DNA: TGTGCCGCAGCGGGAGGAGTGGAGACCCAGTACTTC.

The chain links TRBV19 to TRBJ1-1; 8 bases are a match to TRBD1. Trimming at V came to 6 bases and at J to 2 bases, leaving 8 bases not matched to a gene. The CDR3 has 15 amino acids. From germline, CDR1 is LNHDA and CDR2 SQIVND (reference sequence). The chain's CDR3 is CASSMTGAANTEAFF. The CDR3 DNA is TGTGCCAGTAGCATGACAGGGGCGGCAAACACTGAAGCTTTCTTT.

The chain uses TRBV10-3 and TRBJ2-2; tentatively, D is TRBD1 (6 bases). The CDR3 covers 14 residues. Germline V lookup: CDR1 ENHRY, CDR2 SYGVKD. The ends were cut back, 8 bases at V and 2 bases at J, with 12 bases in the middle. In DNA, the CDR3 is TGTGCCATCGCCGGGACATATAACACCGGGGAGCTGTTTTTT. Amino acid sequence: CAIAGTYNTGELFF.

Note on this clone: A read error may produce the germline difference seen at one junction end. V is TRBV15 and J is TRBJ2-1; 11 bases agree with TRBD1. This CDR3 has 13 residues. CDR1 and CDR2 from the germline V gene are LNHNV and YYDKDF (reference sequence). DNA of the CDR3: TGTGCCACCAGCAGAGGGACAGGGGGCCTCCAGGTCTTC. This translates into CATSRGTGGLQVF.

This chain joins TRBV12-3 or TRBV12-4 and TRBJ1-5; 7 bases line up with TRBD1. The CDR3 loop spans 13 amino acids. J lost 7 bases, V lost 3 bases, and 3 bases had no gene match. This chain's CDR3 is CASSFGTEQPQHF. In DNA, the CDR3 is TGTGCCAGCAGTTTCGGGACAGAACAGCCCCAGCATTTT.

The CDR3 sequence: CASSQGQGNYGYTF. DNA of the CDR3: TGTGCCAGCAGCCAGGGACAGGGCAACTATGGCTACACCTTC. The chain couples TRBV3-1 (or the pseudogene TRBV3-2) to TRBJ1-2, with TRBD1 matching 9 bases. J lost 2 bases, V lost 3 bases, and 1 base had no gene match. CDR1 is LGHDT and CDR2 is YNNKEL in the germline V gene (reference sequence). The CDR3 spans 14 residues.

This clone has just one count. This chain's CDR3 is CASSPGTSVTEQYF. CDR3 coding DNA: TGTGCCAGCTCCCCCGGGACTAGCGTGACAGAGCAGTACTTC. The chain links TRBV3-1 (or the pseudogene TRBV3-2) to TRBJ2-7; TRBD2 matches 10 bases. J was trimmed by 7 bases and V by 8 bases; bases with no gene match: 11. The length of the CDR3 is 14 residues. Germline V gives CDR1 LGHDT, CDR2 YNNKEL (reference sequence).

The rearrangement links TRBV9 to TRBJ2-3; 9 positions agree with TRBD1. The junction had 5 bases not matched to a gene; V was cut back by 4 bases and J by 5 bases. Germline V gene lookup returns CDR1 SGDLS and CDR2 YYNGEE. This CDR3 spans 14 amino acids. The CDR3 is CASSTRTGEDTQYF. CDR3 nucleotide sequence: TGTGCCAGCAGCACCCGGACAGGGGAAGATACGCAGTATTTT.

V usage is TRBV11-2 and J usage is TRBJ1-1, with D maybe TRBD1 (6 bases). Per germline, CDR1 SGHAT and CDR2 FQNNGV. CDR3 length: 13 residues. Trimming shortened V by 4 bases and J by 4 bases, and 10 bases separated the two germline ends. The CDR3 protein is CASSSQGTTEAFF. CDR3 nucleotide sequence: TGTGCCAGCAGCTCTCAGGGGACCACTGAAGCTTTCTTT.

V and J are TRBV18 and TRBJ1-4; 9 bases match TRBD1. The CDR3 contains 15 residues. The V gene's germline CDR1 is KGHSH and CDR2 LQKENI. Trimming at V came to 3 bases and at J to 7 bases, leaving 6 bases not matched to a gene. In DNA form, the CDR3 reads TGTGCCAGCTCACCCGGGGACAGGGTGGGTGAAAAACTGTTTTTT. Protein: CASSPGDRVGEKLFF.

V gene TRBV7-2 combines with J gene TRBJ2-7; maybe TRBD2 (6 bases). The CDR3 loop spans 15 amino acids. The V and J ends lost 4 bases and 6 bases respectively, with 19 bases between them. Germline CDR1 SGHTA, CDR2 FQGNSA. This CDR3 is CASSSLLSGDLEQYF. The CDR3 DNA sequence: TGTGCCAGCAGCTCACTCCTTAGCGGCGACCTCGAGCAGTACTTC.

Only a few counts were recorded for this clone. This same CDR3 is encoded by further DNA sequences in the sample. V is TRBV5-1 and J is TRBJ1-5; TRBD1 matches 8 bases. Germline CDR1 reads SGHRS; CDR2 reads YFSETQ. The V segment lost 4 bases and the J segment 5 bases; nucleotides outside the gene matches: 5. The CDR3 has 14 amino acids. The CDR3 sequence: CASSPGQGDQPQHF. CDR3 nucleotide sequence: TGCGCCAGCAGCCCCGGACAGGGCGATCAGCCCCAGCATTTT. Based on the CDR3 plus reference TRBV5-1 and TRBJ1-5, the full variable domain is KAGVTQTPRYLIKTRGQQVTLSCSPISGHRSVSWYQQTPGQGLQFLFEYFSETQRNKGNFPGRFSGRQFSNSRSEMNVSTLELGDSALYLCASSPGQGDQPQHFGDGTRLSIL.

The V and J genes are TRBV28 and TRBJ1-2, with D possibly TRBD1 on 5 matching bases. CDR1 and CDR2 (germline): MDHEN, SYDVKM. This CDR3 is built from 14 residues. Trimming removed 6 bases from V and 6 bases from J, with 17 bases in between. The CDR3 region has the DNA TGTGCCAGCAGCCGATCGGGGGGGGTAGATGGCTACACCTTC. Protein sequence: CASSRSGGVDGYTF.

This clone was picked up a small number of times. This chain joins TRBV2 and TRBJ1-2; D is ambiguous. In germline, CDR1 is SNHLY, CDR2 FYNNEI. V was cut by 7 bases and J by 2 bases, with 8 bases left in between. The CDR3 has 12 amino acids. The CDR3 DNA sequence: TGTGCCAGCATGTACAGAAACTATGGCTACACCTTC. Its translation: CASMYRNYGYTF.

The CDR3 nucleotides are TGTGCCAGCAGTGAGGTTAGATCCGGGACAGCTATTGGCTACACCTTC. It is translated as CASSEVRSGTAIGYTF. The V gene is TRBV6-1, the J gene TRBJ1-2; 7 bases are shared with TRBD1. The germline gives CDR1 MNHNS, CDR2 SASEGT. The CDR3 totals 16 residues. Trimming took 3 bases from V and 7 from J; bases not matched to a gene: 14.

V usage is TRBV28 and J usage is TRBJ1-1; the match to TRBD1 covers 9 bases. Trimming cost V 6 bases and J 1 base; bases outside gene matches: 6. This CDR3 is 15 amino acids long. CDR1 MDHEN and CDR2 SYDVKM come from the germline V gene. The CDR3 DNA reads TGTGCCAGCAGCCTCCGGGACAGGGAGAACACTGAAGCTTTCTTT. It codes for CASSLRDRENTEAFF.

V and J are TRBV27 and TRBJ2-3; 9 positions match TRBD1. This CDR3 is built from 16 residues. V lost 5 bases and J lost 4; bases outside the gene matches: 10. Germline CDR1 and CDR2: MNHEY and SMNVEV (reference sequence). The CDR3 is CASSAYWDREADTQYF. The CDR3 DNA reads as TGTGCCAGCAGTGCTTACTGGGACAGGGAGGCAGATACGCAGTATTTT.

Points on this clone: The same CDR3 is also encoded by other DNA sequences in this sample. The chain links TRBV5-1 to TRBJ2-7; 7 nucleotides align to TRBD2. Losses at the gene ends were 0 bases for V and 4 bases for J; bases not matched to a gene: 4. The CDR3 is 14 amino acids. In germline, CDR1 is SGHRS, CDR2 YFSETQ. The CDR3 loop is CASSLEGRGYEQYF. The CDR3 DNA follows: TGCGCCAGCAGCTTGGAAGGGAGGGGTTACGAGCAGTACTTC.

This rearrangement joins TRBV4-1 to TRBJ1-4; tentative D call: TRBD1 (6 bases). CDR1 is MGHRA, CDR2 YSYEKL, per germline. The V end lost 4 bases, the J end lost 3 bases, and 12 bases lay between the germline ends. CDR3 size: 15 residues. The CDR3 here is CASSPYRESNEKLFF. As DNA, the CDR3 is TGCGCCAGCAGCCCGTACAGGGAGTCTAATGAAAAACTGTTTTTT.

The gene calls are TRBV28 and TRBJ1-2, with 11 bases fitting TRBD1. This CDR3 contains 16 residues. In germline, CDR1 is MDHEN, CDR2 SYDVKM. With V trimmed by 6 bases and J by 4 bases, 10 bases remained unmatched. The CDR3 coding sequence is TGTGCCAGCAGGTCCCCCGGGACAGGGGGTATCTATGGCTACACCTTC. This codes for CASRSPGTGGIYGYTF.

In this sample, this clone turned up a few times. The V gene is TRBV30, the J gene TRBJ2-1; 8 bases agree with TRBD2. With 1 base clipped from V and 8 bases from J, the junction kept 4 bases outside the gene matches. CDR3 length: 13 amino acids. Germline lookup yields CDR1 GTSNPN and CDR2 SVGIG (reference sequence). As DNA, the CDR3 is TGTGCCTGGAGTGCGGGAGGGTGGGATGAGCAGTTCTTC. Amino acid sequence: CAWSAGGWDEQFF.

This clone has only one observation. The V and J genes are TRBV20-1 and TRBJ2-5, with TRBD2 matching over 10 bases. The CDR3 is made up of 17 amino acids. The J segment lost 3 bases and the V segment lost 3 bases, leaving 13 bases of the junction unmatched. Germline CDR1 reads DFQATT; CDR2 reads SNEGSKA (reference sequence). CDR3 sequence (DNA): TGCAGTGCTAGTATCCTAGCGGGAGTGGGGAGAAAAGAGACCCAGTACTTC. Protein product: CSASILAGVGRKETQYF.